These 19 T cell receptor beta chains originate from one sample sequenced in a study of T cell clusters in autoimmune cytopenias. Each sample's input was approximately 270 ng genomic DNA, 38,000 or so genome equivalents. One tube held mixed TRB-A and TRB-B primer pools for touch-down PCR. No DNA is given; TCRdb re-called the multiplex PCR reads and lists each CDR3 protein once. This sample's table reports more than 13,000 distinct CDR3 sequences. The sequencing input was peripheral blood. These receptors originate from a human donor with an autoimmune cytopenia or autoimmune hepatitis (not recorded which).

The chain carries TRBV13 and TRBJ2-6. The germline gives CDR1 PRHDT, CDR2 FYEKMQ (reference sequence). This CDR3 comprises 16 residues. CDR3 residues: CASSLGRHSGANVLTF.

Its frequency marks this clonotype as medium-sized (0.01 to 0.1%). The V and J genes are TRBV6-5 and TRBJ2-2. CDR1 and CDR2 from the germline V gene are MNHEY and SVGAGI. This CDR3 has 12 amino acids. The CDR3 here is CASSYSGGELFF.

The rearrangement uses TRBV6-1 and TRBJ1-1. The CDR3 is 13 residues long. CDR1 is MNHNS and CDR2 is SASEGT in the germline V gene. CDR3 sequence reads: CASRESGKTEAFF.

By frequency, this clonotype registers medium-sized. The chain links TRBV19 to TRBJ1-5. This CDR3 is built from 12 residues. Germline CDR1 reads LNHDA; CDR2 reads SQIVND (reference sequence). The CDR3 region is CASSSWGRTQHF.

This clonotype is classed as medium-sized by frequency. This chain uses TRBV29-1 with TRBJ2-1; the D call from TCRdb, TRBD1, cannot be confirmed without DNA. Germline V CDR1 and CDR2: SQVTM, ANQGSEA. This CDR3 spans 13 amino acids. The CDR3 sequence is CSCAGRNYNEQFF.

This chain joins TRBV12-3 or TRBV12-4 and TRBJ2-5; TCRdb outputs TRBD2, but without DNA this stays unchecked. The CDR3 sequence is 13 residues long. The CDR3 spells CASRGSGGETQYF.

The chain links TRBV5-6 to TRBJ1-4; TCRdb selects TRBD1, and the lack of DNA leaves this call unchecked. This CDR3 is 16 amino acids long. Germline CDR1 is SGHDT and CDR2 is YYEEEE. The CDR3 loop is CASSLGTGSPNEKLFF.

The V call is TRBV5-1, the J call TRBJ2-3; TCRdb's D call of TRBD1 is untestable without DNA. This CDR3 has 16 amino acids. In germline, CDR1 is SGHRS, CDR2 YFSETQ. The CDR3 reads CASSPPSVQGTDTQYF.

By frequency, this clonotype registers medium-sized. The genes are TRBV19 and TRBJ2-1; lacking DNA, the TRBD2 call made by TCRdb goes unchecked. Germline CDR1 is LNHDA and CDR2 is SQIVND (reference sequence). This CDR3 is 14 amino acids long. This CDR3 reads CASTLGLAWDEQFF.

According to its frequency, this clonotype is medium-sized. The chain couples TRBV19 to TRBJ2-7. The CDR3 loop spans 13 amino acids. Germline CDR1 reads LNHDA; CDR2 reads SQIVND (reference sequence). CDR3: CASSITVHYEQYF.

The chain couples TRBV6-5 to TRBJ2-7. CDR1 and CDR2 from the germline V gene are MNHEY and SVGAGI. CDR3 size: 17 residues. The CDR3 sequence: CASSYCLHSYNTYEQYF.

This clonotype counts as medium-sized (0.01 to 0.1%) by frequency. V usage is TRBV29-1 and J usage is TRBJ2-1; checking the TCRdb D call of TRBD1 is not possible without DNA. The CDR3 sequence is 13 residues long. Germline V CDR1 and CDR2: SQVTM, ANQGSEA. The CDR3 sequence is CSVLWGLLNEQFF.

This clonotype ranks as medium-sized in terms of frequency. This sequence joins TRBV6-5 and TRBJ2-5; there is no DNA to check the TCRdb D call of TRBD1. Germline V gives CDR1 MNHEY, CDR2 SVGAGI. The CDR3 is 13 amino acids. The CDR3 sequence is CASSWGTEETQYF.

This chain connects TRBV6-1 to TRBJ2-7; TCRdb selects TRBD1, and the lack of DNA leaves this call unchecked. The CDR3 totals 14 residues. The V gene's germline CDR1 is MNHNS and CDR2 SASEGT. The CDR3 is CASSFPTGFYEQYF.

The CDR3 protein is CASASGMFTGELFF. The chain has TRBV12-3 or TRBV12-4 and TRBJ2-2; TCRdb's D gene call, TRBD2, goes unchecked for lack of DNA. The CDR3 has 14 residues.

This chain uses TRBV12-3 or TRBV12-4 with TRBJ2-3; the D gene TCRdb calls, TRBD1, cannot be checked with no DNA. CDR3 length: 14 residues. The CDR3 here is CASSLQGGAVTQYF.

The chain has TRBV18 and TRBJ2-1; the TCRdb D gene call, TRBD1, has no DNA to confirm it. Germline CDR1 reads KGHSH; CDR2 reads LQKENI. This CDR3 has 14 amino acids. The CDR3 sequence is CASSTDRKYNEQFF.

The V and J genes are TRBV6-1 and TRBJ2-5. The CDR3 length is 13 residues. Germline V gene data show CDR1 as MNHNS and CDR2 as SASEGT. The CDR3 protein is CASSAIPGGTQYF.

V is TRBV12-3 or TRBV12-4 and J is TRBJ2-5. This CDR3 region has 14 residues. The CDR3: CASSLRGTDETQYF.